These T cell receptor beta chains were read from a single sample in a study of blood T cell repertoires in COVID-19. Libraries were prepared by immunoSEQ multiplex PCR; TCRdb keeps only in-frame clonotypes and omits some of them. The table has roughly 280,000 clones, about 89% seen once. Specimen: peripheral blood. These receptors originate from a man aged 40-50 years with active or convalescent COVID-19. Each CDR3 is given with its conserved first and last residue. D genes are given only for firm matches. A clone size is listed for some rows: how often the clone was seen (once, few, many), or a class if it is expanded.

d_gene: TRBD1
abundance: -
j_gene: TRBJ1-3
v_gene: TRBV19
CDR3aa: CASSTYRDRARNTIYF
CDR3nt: TGTGCCAGTAGTACATACCGGGACAGGGCGAGAAACACCATATATTTT

d_gene: -
abundance: -
j_gene: TRBJ1-5
v_gene: TRBV2
CDR3aa: CASRGAASNQPQHF
CDR3nt: TGTGCCAGCAGGGGGGCGGCTTCTAATCAGCCCCAGCATTTT

d_gene: TRBD2
abundance: -
j_gene: TRBJ2-5
v_gene: TRBV3-1/TRBV3-2
CDR3aa: CASSHGTSGGRGTQYF
CDR3nt: TGTGCCAGCAGCCATGGGACTAGCGGGGGGCGGGGGACCCAGTACTTC

d_gene: -
abundance: -
j_gene: TRBJ2-5
v_gene: TRBV6-6
CDR3aa: CASSPTPTPQETQYF
CDR3nt: TGTGCCAGCTCGCCGACTCCTACCCCCCAAGAGACCCAGTACTTC

d_gene: -
abundance: -
j_gene: TRBJ1-2
v_gene: TRBV28
CDR3aa: CASSFPTMTGNYGYTF
CDR3nt: TGTGCCAGCAGTTTCCCAACAATGACAGGAAACTATGGCTACACCTTC

d_gene: -
abundance: -
j_gene: TRBJ2-7
v_gene: TRBV18
CDR3aa: CASSPSRSDEQYF
CDR3nt: TGTGCCAGCTCACCGTCGCGATCGGACGAGCAGTACTTC

d_gene: -
abundance: -
j_gene: TRBJ2-3
v_gene: TRBV5-1
CDR3aa: CASSWGHHGTDTQYF
CDR3nt: TGCGCCAGCAGCTGGGGACACCACGGCACAGATACGCAGTATTTT

d_gene: TRBD1
abundance: -
j_gene: TRBJ2-1
v_gene: TRBV12-5
CDR3aa: CASGITGAYNEQFF
CDR3nt: TGTGCTAGTGGAATAACAGGGGCCTACAATGAGCAGTTCTTC

d_gene: -
abundance: -
j_gene: TRBJ1-1
v_gene: TRBV12-2
CDR3aa: CASRCTPNLRGAFF
CDR3nt: TGTGCAAGTCGTTGTACACCCAACTTAAGGGGAGCTTTCTTT

d_gene: TRBD1
abundance: -
j_gene: TRBJ1-1
v_gene: TRBV6-5
CDR3aa: CAITGGGRAFF
CDR3nt: TGTGCCATAACAGGGGGTGGGAGAGCTTTCTTT

d_gene: -
abundance: -
j_gene: TRBJ1-4
v_gene: TRBV6-5
CDR3aa: CASSIRGFNEKLFF
CDR3nt: TGTGCCAGCAGTATTAGGGGGTTTAATGAAAAACTGTTTTTT

d_gene: -
abundance: once
j_gene: TRBJ1-6
v_gene: TRBV18
CDR3aa: CASSPLMHGSSYNSPLHF
CDR3nt: TGTGCCAGCTCACCCCTCATGCACGGGAGCTCCTATAATTCACCCCTCCACTTT

d_gene: -
abundance: -
j_gene: TRBJ2-5
v_gene: TRBV13
CDR3aa: CASSFKSGHAETQYF
CDR3nt: TGTGCCAGCAGCTTTAAATCAGGGCACGCAGAGACCCAGTACTTC

d_gene: TRBD1
abundance: -
j_gene: TRBJ2-2
v_gene: TRBV11-2
CDR3aa: CASSSGQGTTGELFF
CDR3nt: TGTGCCAGCAGCTCGGGACAGGGGACCACCGGGGAGCTGTTTTTT

d_gene: TRBD1
abundance: -
j_gene: TRBJ1-2
v_gene: TRBV13
CDR3aa: CASSLTQTGNYGYTF
CDR3nt: TGTGCCAGCAGCTTAACCCAGACAGGGAACTATGGCTACACCTTC

d_gene: -
abundance: few
j_gene: TRBJ1-5
v_gene: TRBV10-1
CDR3aa: CASSDTSGRFSNQPQHF
CDR3nt: TGCGCCAGCAGTGATACCTCAGGGCGTTTTAGCAATCAGCCCCAGCATTTT

d_gene: TRBD1
abundance: once
j_gene: TRBJ2-1
v_gene: TRBV11-2
CDR3aa: CASSLYGTGGDNEQFF
CDR3nt: TGTGCCAGCAGCTTATACGGGACAGGGGGGGACAATGAGCAGTTCTTC

d_gene: -
abundance: many
j_gene: TRBJ2-1
v_gene: TRBV6-5
CDR3aa: CASSFNSYNEQFF
CDR3nt: TGTGCCAGCAGTTTCAACTCCTACAATGAGCAGTTCTTC

d_gene: TRBD2
abundance: -
j_gene: TRBJ2-2
v_gene: TRBV5-1
CDR3aa: CASSPRAGDTGELFF
CDR3nt: TGCGCCAGCAGCCCCCGGGCGGGAGATACCGGGGAGCTGTTTTTT

d_gene: -
abundance: -
j_gene: TRBJ2-7
v_gene: TRBV24-1
CDR3aa: CATSDSYEQYF
CDR3nt: TGTGCCACCAGTGATTCTTACGAGCAGTACTTC

d_gene: -
abundance: -
j_gene: TRBJ1-1
v_gene: TRBV4-1
CDR3aa: CASSHPGLSGTEAFF
CDR3nt: TGCGCCAGCAGCCACCCGGGCCTCAGCGGCACTGAAGCTTTCTTT

d_gene: TRBD2
abundance: -
j_gene: TRBJ2-2
v_gene: TRBV6-5
CDR3aa: CASSNLAVNTGELFF
CDR3nt: TGTGCCAGCAGTAACCTAGCGGTGAACACCGGGGAGCTGTTTTTT

d_gene: TRBD1
abundance: -
j_gene: TRBJ1-2
v_gene: TRBV19
CDR3aa: CASSSHRVDRGDYGYTF
CDR3nt: TGTGCCAGTAGTTCACACCGGGTGGACAGGGGAGACTATGGCTACACCTTC

d_gene: TRBD2
abundance: -
j_gene: TRBJ2-1
v_gene: TRBV5-1
CDR3aa: CASSQTSGSNEQFF
CDR3nt: TGCGCCAGCAGTCAGACTAGCGGGAGTAATGAGCAGTTCTTC

d_gene: -
abundance: -
j_gene: TRBJ2-7
v_gene: TRBV5-4
CDR3aa: CASSASTYEQYF
CDR3nt: TGTGCCAGCAGCGCTAGCACCTACGAGCAGTACTTC

d_gene: -
abundance: -
j_gene: TRBJ2-3
v_gene: TRBV9
CDR3aa: CASSTISLADTQYF
CDR3nt: TGTGCCAGCAGCACCATTAGCTTGGCAGATACGCAGTATTTT

d_gene: TRBD1
abundance: -
j_gene: TRBJ1-1
v_gene: TRBV19
CDR3aa: CASSVGTDTEAFF
CDR3nt: TGTGCCAGTAGTGTTGGGACAGACACTGAAGCTTTCTTT

d_gene: TRBD1
abundance: -
j_gene: TRBJ2-1
v_gene: TRBV6-5
CDR3aa: CALPSGQTYNEQFF
CDR3nt: TGTGCCCTTCCTTCGGGACAGACCTACAATGAGCAGTTCTTC